Below are 2 T cell receptor beta chains sequenced from a single sample in a study of cytomegalovirus exposure and HLA in healthy donors (dated by TCRdb to the late 2010s). Libraries were constructed by the immunoSEQ multiplex PCR assay. For the multiplex PCR, a mixture combining 60 forward primers for TCR Vbeta segments and 13 reverse primers for TCR Jbeta segments was used. As stored in TCRdb, this immuneACCESS dataset retains in-frame rearrangements with V and J assigned. A fraction of the clones does not appear; measured against another copy, unresolved V genes explain less than half of the discrepancy, and the remainder lacks a known reason. This sample gives about 160,000 clones in total; 71% of them show up just once. Of the sample, over 2.5% is held by the ten largest clones. The specimen was PBMCs. The receptors come from a woman aged 25 to 39 in good health and CMV-seronegative.

This clone occurred a few times. This chain joins TRBV5-1 and TRBJ1-1, with D tentatively TRBD1 (6 bases). The V end lost 1 base, the J end lost 0 bases, and 10 bases lay between the germline ends. CDR1 is SGHRS, CDR2 YFSETQ, per germline. The CDR3 spans 15 residues. CDR3 residues: CASSLSQGMNTEAFF. The CDR3 coding sequence is TGCGCCAGCAGCTTGTCGCAGGGGATGAACACTGAAGCTTTCTTT.

The CDR3 DNA reads TGCGCCAGCAGCCCCACAGGGTATAGCAATCAGCCCCAGCATTTT. It is translated as CASSPTGYSNQPQHF. The V call is TRBV5-1, the J call TRBJ1-5, with D possibly TRBD1 on 6 matching bases. CDR1 is SGHRS and CDR2 is YFSETQ in the germline V gene. CDR3 length: 15 residues. The V end lost 4 bases, the J end lost 0 bases, and 11 bases lay between the germline ends. Drawing the rest from reference TRBV5-1 and TRBJ1-5, the complete variable domain is KAGVTQTPRYLIKTRGQQVTLSCSPISGHRSVSWYQQTPGQGLQFLFEYFSETQRNKGNFPGRFSGRQFSNSRSEMNVSTLELGDSALYLCASSPTGYSNQPQHFGDGTRLSIL.